This T cell receptor (beta chain) is drawn from a study of blood T cell repertoires in COVID-19. Study information: The United States, Italy and Spain supplied acute and convalescent COVID-19 samples. PBMCs, B-cell-depleted T cells, or T cells were the source of the cDNA or gDNA that made up the material.

CDR1 and CDR2 from the germline V gene are LNHDA and SQIVND (reference sequence). The CDR3 is made up of 16 amino acids. V dropped 5 bases and J dropped 5; count of bases not matched to a gene: 10. Original methodology: Amplification from reference gene primers served as the basis for estimated nucleated cell counts. TCRdb's copy holds only in-frame clones and misses some; the assay was immunoSEQ multiplex PCR. V and J calls and clone size are those listed in that table; D and trimming were worked out from the DNA. The sample yields a few hundred thousand clones, around 85% seen once. V and J are TRBV19 and TRBJ2-3; TRBD2 aligns across 10 bases. The sequenced sample was peripheral blood. The TCR was taken from a woman in her forties or fifties with acute or convalescent COVID-19. The CDR3: CASSPLSGRARDTQYF. CDR3 bases: TGTGCCAGTAGTCCCCTGAGCGGGAGGGCGAGAGATACGCAGTATTTT.